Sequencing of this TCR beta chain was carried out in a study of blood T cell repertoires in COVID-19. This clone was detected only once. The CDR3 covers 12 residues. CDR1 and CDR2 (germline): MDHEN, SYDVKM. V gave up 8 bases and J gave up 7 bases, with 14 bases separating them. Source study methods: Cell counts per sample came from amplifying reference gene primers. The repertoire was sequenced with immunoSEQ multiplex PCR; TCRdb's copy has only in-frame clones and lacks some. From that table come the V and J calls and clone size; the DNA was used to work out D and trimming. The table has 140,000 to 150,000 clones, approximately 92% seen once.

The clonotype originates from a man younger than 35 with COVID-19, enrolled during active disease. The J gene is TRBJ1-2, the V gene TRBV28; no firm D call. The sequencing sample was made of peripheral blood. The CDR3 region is CASGWRIGGYTF. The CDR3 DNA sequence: TGTGCCAGCGGATGGCGGATAGGTGGCTACACCTTC.